The source of this TCR beta chain is a study of T cell responses to AZD1222 COVID-19 vaccine. The study's findings and limits: Donors were chiefly white British, with a greater number of females, and clonal diversity was perhaps underestimated. Distributed over spike, vaccine-associated CD4 TCRs predominated at 160-218 and 743-854. Targeting of unmutated variant regions was reportedly seen in nearly half of spike-specific TCRs. Receipt of two AZD1222 doses was followed by a rise in Spike-specific TCR breadth and depth.

Concerning this clone itself: The antigen remains undetermined.

Measured with immunoSEQ multiplex PCR; TCRdb has only the in-frame clones, and not every one. The data contain around 170,000 clones, roughly 90% of them seen just once; the ten biggest clones take up 0.99%. The source is an adult in good health. The sample consisted of peripheral blood, taken on day 0 of AZD1222 vaccination.

This CDR3 reads CSASGTSGGSYEQYF. The CDR3 region has the DNA TGCAGTGCTAGTGGGACTAGCGGGGGGTCTTACGAGCAGTACTTC. V and J are TRBV20-1 and TRBJ2-7; 15 nucleotides match TRBD2. The CDR3 contains 15 residues. CDR1 and CDR2 (germline): DFQATT, SNEGSKA (reference sequence). J gave up 4 bases and V 3 bases, and 4 bases lay outside the gene matches.